This record covers a single T cell receptor beta chain. These data originate in a study of CXCR3-negative and CXCR3-positive naive CD8 T cells. The authors prepared UMI-labeled TRB cDNA libraries by 5' RACE. With the 5' RACE reads reprocessed, TCRdb shows one record per CDR3 protein and no DNA. This specimen shows about 46,000 distinct CDR3 sequences; the ten leading clones hold roughly 2.4%. Germline V gene lookup returns CDR1 SGHVS and CDR2 FNYEAQ. The CDR3 has 15 residues. Phenotypically, naive CD8+ T cells corresponded to CD45RO-CCR7+CD27+CD95-. The specimen was naive CXCR3- CD8+ T cells from blood. Subset in this sample: CD45RO-CCR7+CD27+CD95- naive CD8+ T cells lacking CXCR3 (TNR3-). The sequence derives from a human donor in good health. Some clones in this sample may be carry-over from other donors' samples. This chain joins TRBV7-6 and TRBJ2-1; no DNA is available, so the TRBD2 call from TCRdb remains unchecked. CDR3 in amino acids: CASSLNLAGRNEQFF.